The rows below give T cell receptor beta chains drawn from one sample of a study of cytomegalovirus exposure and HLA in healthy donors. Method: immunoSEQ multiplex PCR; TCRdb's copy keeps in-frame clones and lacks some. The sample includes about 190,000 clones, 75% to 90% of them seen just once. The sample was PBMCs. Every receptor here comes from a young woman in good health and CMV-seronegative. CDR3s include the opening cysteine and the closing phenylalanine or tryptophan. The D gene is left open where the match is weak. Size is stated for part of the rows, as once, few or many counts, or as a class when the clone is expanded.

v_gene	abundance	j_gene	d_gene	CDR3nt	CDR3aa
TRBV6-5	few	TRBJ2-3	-	TGTGCCAGCAGTTACGGGTACAGCTCCACAGATACGCAGTATTTT	CASSYGYSSTDTQYF
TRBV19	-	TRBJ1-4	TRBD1	TGTGCCAGTAGGATGACAGGGGTCGGCGTTTATGAAAAACTGTTTTTT	CASRMTGVGVYEKLFF
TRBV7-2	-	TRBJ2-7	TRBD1	TGTGCCAGCAGCTTGGTGGGGACAGGGAAGCTCTACGAGCAGTACTTC	CASSLVGTGKLYEQYF
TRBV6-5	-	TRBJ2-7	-	TGTGCCAGCAGTTACTCTTCGCAGGCGCTCTCCTACGAGCAGTACTTC	CASSYSSQALSYEQYF
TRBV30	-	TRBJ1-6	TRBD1	TGTGCCTGGAGTGTAATGGACAGGGGGCTCCTAGGGAATTCACCCCTCCACTTT	CAWSVMDRGLLGNSPLHF
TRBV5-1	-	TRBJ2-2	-	TGCGCCAGCAGTCCGACACCCAGTCGGAACACCGGGGAGCTGTTTTTT	CASSPTPSRNTGELFF
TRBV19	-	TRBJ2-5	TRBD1	TGTGCCAGTAGTACCAGACAGGGTGGGCAGACCCAGTACTTC	CASSTRQGGQTQYF
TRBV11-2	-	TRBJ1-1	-	TGTGCCAGCAGCTCTAGATTCCAGGGAATTGAAGCTTTCTTT	CASSSRFQGIEAFF
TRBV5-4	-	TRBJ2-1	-	TGTGCCAGCTTTGTAGCGGACTCCTACAATGAGCAGTTCTTC	CASFVADSYNEQFF
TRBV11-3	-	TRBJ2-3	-	TGTGCCAGCAGCTTAGGAGTCTTACAGGGCAGCACAGATACGCAGTATTTT	CASSLGVLQGSTDTQYF
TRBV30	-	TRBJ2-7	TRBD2	TGTGCCTGGAAAGCGGGAGCTTTCTACGAGCAGTACTTC	CAWKAGAFYEQYF
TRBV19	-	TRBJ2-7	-	TGTGCCAGTAGACAACAGGGCTACGAGCAGTACTTC	CASRQQGYEQYF
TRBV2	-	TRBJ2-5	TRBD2	TGTGCCAGCAGTTTGGAGCGGGGTAGCGGGGGGGCCGGGGAGACCCAGTACTTC	CASSLERGSGGAGETQYF
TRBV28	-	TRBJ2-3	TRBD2	TGTGCCAGCAGTTTGCCGGGAGGGCGCACAGATACGCAGTATTTT	CASSLPGGRTDTQYF
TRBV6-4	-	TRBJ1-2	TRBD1	TGTGCCAGCAAAGACAGGGATGGCGGCTACACCTTC	CASKDRDGGYTF
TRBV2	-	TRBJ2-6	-	TGTGCCAGCAGGTCGTTACCGGGCTCTGGGGCCAACGTCCTGACTTTC	CASRSLPGSGANVLTF
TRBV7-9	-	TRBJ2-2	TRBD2	TGTGCCAGCAGACTAGCGGTCACGGCCGGGGAGCTGTTTTTT	CASRLAVTAGELFF
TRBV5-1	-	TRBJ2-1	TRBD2	TGCGCCAGCAGCTTTAGCGGGGGAGGCTACAATGAGCAGTTCTTC	CASSFSGGGYNEQFF
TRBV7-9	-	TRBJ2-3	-	TGTGCCAGCAGCTACGGGAGTAGCACAGATACGCAGTATTTT	CASSYGSSTDTQYF
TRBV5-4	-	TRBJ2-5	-	TGTGCCAGCAGCACCGGGACTTCCCCATCTGATCAAGAGACCCAGTACTTC	CASSTGTSPSDQETQYF
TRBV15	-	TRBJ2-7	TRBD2	TGTGCCACCAGCCCCTTTGGGACTAGCGGGAGCTACGAGCAGTACTTC	CATSPFGTSGSYEQYF
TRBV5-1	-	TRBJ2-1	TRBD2	TGCGCCAGCAGCCCCGGGACTAGCGACTACAATGAGCAGTTCTTC	CASSPGTSDYNEQFF
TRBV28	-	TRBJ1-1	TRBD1	TGTGCCGCCGGGGTCCGACGACAGGGAACAAATGAAGCTTTCTTT	CAAGVRRQGTNEAFF
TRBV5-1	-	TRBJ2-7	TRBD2	TGCGCCAGCAGCTTGGTGGCGGGGGGGGTCTACGAGCAGTACTTC	CASSLVAGGVYEQYF
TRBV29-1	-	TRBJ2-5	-	TGCAGCGTCTTGAAACTGGGGTCCTGGGAGGCCCAGTACTTC	CSVLKLGSWEAQYF
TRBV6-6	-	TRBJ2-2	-	TGTGCCAGCAACAAGGGGCACACCGGGGAGCTGTTTTTT	CASNKGHTGELFF
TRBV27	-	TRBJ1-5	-	TGTGCCAGCAGTTACCGACAAAGCAATCAGCCCCAGCATTTT	CASSYRQSNQPQHF
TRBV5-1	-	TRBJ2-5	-	TGCGCCAGCAGATGGGGGGAAGAGACCCAGTACTTC	CASRWGEETQYF
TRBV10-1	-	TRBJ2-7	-	TGCGCCAGCAGTGGAATCGGGTCAGACGAGCAGTACTTC	CASSGIGSDEQYF
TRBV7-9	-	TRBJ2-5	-	TGTTCCAGCAGCTTCGCAGCGGAGACCCAGTACTTC	CSSSFAAETQYF
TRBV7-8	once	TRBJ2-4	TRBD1	TGTGCCAGCAGCTCGGGACAGGGGGTCGGCATAGACATTCAGTACTTC	CASSSGQGVGIDIQYF
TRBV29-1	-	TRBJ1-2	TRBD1	TGCAGCGTTGAAGAACAGGACAGGGTCTATGGCTACACCTTC	CSVEEQDRVYGYTF
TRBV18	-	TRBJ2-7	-	TGTGCCAGCTCACCAACAGTCTCTGCCGAATACGAGCAGTACTTC	CASSPTVSAEYEQYF
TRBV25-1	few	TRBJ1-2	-	TGTGCCAGCAGTGAACTGGACAGTAACTATGGCTACACCTTC	CASSELDSNYGYTF
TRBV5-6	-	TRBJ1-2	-	TGTGCCAGCAGCCCCGGACACAATACACGACCGGACTATGGCTACACCTTC	CASSPGHNTRPDYGYTF
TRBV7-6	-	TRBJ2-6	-	TGTGCCAGCAGCCCCTCACAGCCCGTCTCTGGGGCCAACGTCCTGACTTTC	CASSPSQPVSGANVLTF
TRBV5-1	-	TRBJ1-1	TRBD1	TGCGCCAGCCGACCTTATTCCGGGACAGGATGGACTGAAGCTTTCTTT	CASRPYSGTGWTEAFF
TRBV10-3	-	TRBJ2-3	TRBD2	TGTGCCATCAGTGAGTCCAGGCTAGCGGGGGGCCCCACAGATACGCAGTATTTT	CAISESRLAGGPTDTQYF
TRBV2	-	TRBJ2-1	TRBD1	TGTGCCAGCAGTCTTCTGACAGGGTTTTTGGATGAGCAGTTCTTC	CASSLLTGFLDEQFF
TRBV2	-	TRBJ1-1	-	TGTGCCAGCAGTGAGACAACCTTAAACACTGAAGCTTTCTTT	CASSETTLNTEAFF
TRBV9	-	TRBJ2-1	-	TGTGCCAGCAGCGCAGGGCTTAGCGGCTCCTACAATGAGCAGTTCTTC	CASSAGLSGSYNEQFF
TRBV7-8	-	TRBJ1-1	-	TGTGCCAGCAGCTACAGGGTCACTGAAGCTTTCTTT	CASSYRVTEAFF
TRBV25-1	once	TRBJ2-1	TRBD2	TGTGCCAGCAGTGACCCTAGCGGGAGCGGCTACAATGAGCAGTTCTTC	CASSDPSGSGYNEQFF
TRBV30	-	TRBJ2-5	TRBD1	TGTGCCTACGGACAGGGGAGGGAGACCCAGTACTTC	CAYGQGRETQYF
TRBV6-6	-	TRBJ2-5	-	TGTGCCAGCAGAGAGGTTGGGGAGAGGGAGACCCAGTACTTC	CASREVGERETQYF
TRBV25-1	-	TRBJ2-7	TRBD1	TGTGCCAGCAGTGAACACAGACAGGGACCCTACGAGCAGTACTTC	CASSEHRQGPYEQYF
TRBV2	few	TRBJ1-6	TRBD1	TGTGCCAGCTCTAGTGGGACAGCTACTTCACCCCTCCACTTT	CASSSGTATSPLHF
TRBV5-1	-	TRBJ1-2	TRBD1	TGCGCCAGCAGCTTGATGTCAGGACAGGGGACGGGCTACACCTTC	CASSLMSGQGTGYTF
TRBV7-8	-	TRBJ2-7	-	TGTGCCAGCACCGATAAGGAGGGTGCCTACGAGCAGTACTTC	CASTDKEGAYEQYF
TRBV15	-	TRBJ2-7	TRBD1	TGTGCCACCAGCAGAGATAGGGACAGGGAATACGAGCAGTACTTC	CATSRDRDREYEQYF
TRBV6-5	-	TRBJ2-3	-	TGTGCCAGCAGCTCCTGGGGGCGGGAGTACGATACGCAGTATTTT	CASSSWGREYDTQYF
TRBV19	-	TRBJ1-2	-	TGTGCCAGTAGTCCTCGAGGGTGGAATGGCTACACCTTC	CASSPRGWNGYTF
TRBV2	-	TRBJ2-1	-	TGTGCCAGCAGTGAAGAAGGCACAGCTTACAATGAGCAGTTCTTC	CASSEEGTAYNEQFF
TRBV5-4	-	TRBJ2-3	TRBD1	TGTGCCAGCAGCTCACAGGGGGCAGATACGCAGTATTTT	CASSSQGADTQYF